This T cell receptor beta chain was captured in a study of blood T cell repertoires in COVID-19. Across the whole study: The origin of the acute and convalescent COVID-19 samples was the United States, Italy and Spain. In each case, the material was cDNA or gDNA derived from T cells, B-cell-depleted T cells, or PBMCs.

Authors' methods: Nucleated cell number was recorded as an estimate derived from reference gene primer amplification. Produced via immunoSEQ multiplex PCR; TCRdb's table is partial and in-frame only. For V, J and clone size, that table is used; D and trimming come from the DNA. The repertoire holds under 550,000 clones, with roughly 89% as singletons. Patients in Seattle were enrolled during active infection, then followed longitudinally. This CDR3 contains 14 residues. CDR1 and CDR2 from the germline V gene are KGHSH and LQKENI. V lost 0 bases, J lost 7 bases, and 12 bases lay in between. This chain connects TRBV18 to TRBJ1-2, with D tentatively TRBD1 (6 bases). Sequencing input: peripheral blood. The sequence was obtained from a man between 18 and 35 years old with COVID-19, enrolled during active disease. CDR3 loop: CASSPPAGAFGYTF. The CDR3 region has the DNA TGTGCCAGCTCACCACCGGCAGGGGCATTTGGCTACACCTTC.